The clone carrying this T cell receptor beta chain has a single count. As handled by the study authors: From reference gene primer amplification, estimates of nucleated cell counts were derived. Produced via immunoSEQ multiplex PCR; TCRdb's table is partial and in-frame only. The V and J calls and the clone size are those of that table, but D and trimming were determined from the DNA. Of around 67,000 clones in the sample, about three quarters were seen once. The data stem from a study of blood T cell repertoires in COVID-19. As for the study in general: Donors in the United States, Italy and Spain gave samples during acute or convalescent COVID-19. The analysed material was cDNA or gDNA that came from T cells, B-cell-depleted T cells, or PBMCs.

Sequenced: peripheral blood. This sequence originates from a woman aged 65 to 85 with acute or convalescent COVID-19.

The DNA for the CDR3 is TGTGCCAGCAGGGGAGTACAGGGCCCGGGGGAGCAGTACTTC. Translating gives CASRGVQGPGEQYF. The chain carries TRBV6-5 and TRBJ2-7; D might be TRBD1 (6 bases). Germline V gene sequence: CDR1 MNHEY, CDR2 SVGAGI. The V and J ends lost 6 bases and 7 bases respectively, with 19 bases between them. This CDR3 contains 14 residues.